The 30 T cell receptor beta chains reported below all come from one sample, sequenced in a study of T cell changes during pregnancy in multiple sclerosis. This table comes from immunoSEQ multiplex PCR, and its TCRdb copy is limited to in-frame clones, with some not included. This table has about 100,000 clones, 92% appearing once. The sample consisted of peripheral blood, taken after pregnancy. The receptors originated from a female donor with multiple sclerosis, enrolled in a pregnancy study.

The chain is built from TRBV29-1 and TRBJ1-2, with 8 bases lining up with TRBD1. This CDR3 spans 15 amino acids. In germline, CDR1 is SQVTM, CDR2 ANQGSEA. J was trimmed by 1 base and V by 6 bases; bases with no gene match: 10. CDR3 coding DNA: TGCAGCGTGGAACCTGACAGGGGCCTTAACTATGGCTACACCTTC. Its translation: CSVEPDRGLNYGYTF.

This clone was recorded a few times. This chain uses TRBV5-6 with TRBJ1-2; perhaps TRBD1 as D (5 bases). This CDR3 spans 12 amino acids. Germline-derived CDR1 and CDR2 are SGHDT and YYEEEE. V lost 5 bases and J 1 base, leaving 6 bases between the germline ends. The CDR3 DNA sequence: TGTGCCAGCAGGGACAATAACTATGGCTACACCTTC. Its translation is CASRDNNYGYTF.

This clone was counted a few times. The chain joins TRBV6-1 to TRBJ2-2; TRBD2 aligns across 10 bases. J was trimmed by 3 bases and V by 5 bases; bases with no gene match: 3. The length of the CDR3 is 15 residues. In germline, CDR1 is MNHNS, CDR2 SASEGT. The CDR3 nucleotides are TGTGCCAGCAGTAGTCTAGCGGGGGACACCGGGGAGCTGTTTTTT. This encodes CASSSLAGDTGELFF.

This clone was counted once. The germline gene is not matched at one end of the junction; a read error may be the cause. CDR3 bases: TGTGCCAGCAGTTTAAGCGGGGCCGACAATGAGCAGTTCTTC. This sequence encodes CASSLSGADNEQFF. V and J are TRBV7-3 and TRBJ2-1, with TRBD2 matching 7 bases. The CDR3 runs 14 residues. Germline V gene sequence: CDR1 SGHTA, CDR2 FQGTGA.

The table lists this clone with a few counts. The chain has TRBV27 and TRBJ2-7, with 10 positions matching TRBD1. The CDR3 is 13 residues long. J was trimmed by 3 bases and V by 5 bases; bases with no gene match: 1. From germline, CDR1 is MNHEY and CDR2 SMNVEV (reference sequence). The CDR3 DNA reads as TGTGCCAGCAGTCGGACAGGGGGCTACGAGCAGTACTTC. Amino acid sequence: CASSRTGGYEQYF.

The V call is TRBV29-1, the J call TRBJ1-1; the D gene is possibly TRBD1 (6 bases). The germline V gene encodes CDR1 SQVTM and CDR2 ANQGSEA. V lost 7 bases, J lost 1 base, and 16 bases lay in between. The CDR3 spans 14 residues. The CDR3 coding sequence is TGCAGCGGACACGGGGGGCAAAAGAACACTGAAGCTTTCTTT. It is translated as CSGHGGQKNTEAFF.

The rearrangement uses TRBV5-6 and TRBJ2-3; the D gene is possibly TRBD2 (5 bases). CDR3 length: 18 amino acids. Germline values: CDR1 SGHDT, CDR2 YYEEEE. Trimming stripped 2 bases from V and 6 bases from J, with 25 bases between. The CDR3 spells CASSFLIRKGGRGDTQYF. CDR3 sequence (DNA): TGTGCCAGCAGCTTTTTAATTCGGAAAGGCGGACGGGGTGATACGCAGTATTTT.

This chain connects TRBV7-9 to TRBJ2-1; 12 bases map to TRBD2. The germline gives CDR1 SEHNR, CDR2 FQNEAQ (reference sequence). V shed 5 bases, J shed 6 bases, and the junction held 8 bases outside the gene matches. The CDR3 is 16 residues long. CDR3 region: CASSGLLAGGGNEQFF. CDR3 DNA sequence: TGTGCCAGCAGCGGATTACTAGCGGGAGGAGGCAATGAGCAGTTCTTC.

J is TRBJ2-7 and V is TRBV10-3; 12 positions match TRBD1. The CDR3 is made up of 15 amino acids. Germline CDR1 reads ENHRY; CDR2 reads SYGVKD. V trimming: 6 bases; J trimming: 1 base; junction bases outside the gene matches: 4. For the CDR3, the DNA is TGTGCCATCAGGATGGGACAGGGGGCTTCCTACGAGCAGTACTTC. It yields the protein CAIRMGQGASYEQYF.

The chain carries TRBV18 and TRBJ2-5; 7 nucleotides match TRBD2. CDR1 is KGHSH and CDR2 is LQKENI in the germline V gene. The CDR3 runs 14 residues. After removal of 6 bases from V and 5 bases from J, the junction contained 9 bases not matched to a gene. CDR3 in amino acids: CASSPTSQVETQYF. The CDR3 bases are TGTGCCAGCTCGCCGACTAGCCAGGTGGAGACCCAGTACTTC.

The genes are TRBV5-1 and TRBJ2-3; TRBD1 matches 7 bases. The CDR3 is 16 amino acids. J gave up 2 bases and V 0 bases, and 6 bases lay outside the gene matches. The germline CDR1 and CDR2 sequences are SGHRS and YFSETQ. For the CDR3, the DNA is TGCGCCAGCAGCTTGGGGGACAGTCCCTTCACAGATACGCAGTATTTT. Protein sequence: CASSLGDSPFTDTQYF.

This chain joins TRBV9 and TRBJ1-3; D uncertain. Germline lookup yields CDR1 SGDLS and CDR2 YYNGEE. The CDR3 is made up of 13 amino acids. V gave up 1 base and J gave up 0 bases, with 2 bases separating them. This chain's CDR3 is CASSVLSGNTIYF. CDR3 nucleotides: TGTGCCAGCAGCGTACTCTCTGGAAACACCATATATTTT.

The chain employs TRBV19 and TRBJ1-1; 8 positions agree with TRBD1. This CDR3 region has 16 residues. V lost 5 bases and J lost 6; bases outside the gene matches: 14. Germline-derived CDR1 and CDR2 are LNHDA and SQIVND (reference sequence). The CDR3 nucleotides read TGTGCCAGTAGTCCTAAGGACAGGGCTTTTTTTGCTGAAGCTTTCTTT. Translating it yields CASSPKDRAFFAEAFF.

CDR3 coding DNA: TGTGCCAGCAGGTCCTTGGACAGGGACGGAAACACCATATATTTT. Residues: CASRSLDRDGNTIYF. This chain links TRBV2 with TRBJ1-3, with TRBD1 matching 8 bases. The germline V gene has CDR1 SNHLY and CDR2 FYNNEI. Trimming at V came to 6 bases and at J to 4 bases, leaving 8 bases not matched to a gene. CDR3 length: 15 residues.

J is TRBJ2-1 and V is TRBV10-3, with 8 nucleotides matching TRBD2. Germline CDR1 and CDR2: ENHRY and SYGVKD. This CDR3 region has 14 residues. J was trimmed by 5 bases and V by 4 bases; bases with no gene match: 4. CDR3 coding DNA: TGTGCCATCAGTGGACGTAGCGGGAACAATGAGCAGTTCTTC. Translating it yields CAISGRSGNNEQFF.

V gene TRBV6-1 combines with J gene TRBJ2-2; 7 bases are a match to TRBD1. The J segment lost 1 base and the V segment lost 6 bases, leaving 2 bases of the junction unmatched. Germline-derived CDR1 and CDR2 are MNHNS and SASEGT. This CDR3 has 14 amino acids. CDR3 protein: CASRRDRNTGELFF. The CDR3 DNA sequence: TGTGCCAGCAGAAGGGACAGGAACACCGGGGAGCTGTTTTTT.

The gene calls are TRBV23-1 and TRBJ2-1; 8 bases match TRBD1. TRBV23-1 is classed as an ORF, of uncertain function. Germline trimming cut 7 bases from V and 3 bases from J; bases unmatched to any gene: 5. This CDR3 region has 14 residues. CDR3 protein: CASKGQDFYNEQFF. The CDR3 DNA reads as TGCGCCAGCAAGGGACAGGACTTCTACAATGAGCAGTTCTTC.

V and J are TRBV4-2 and TRBJ1-1, with 9 bases fitting TRBD1. Germline V gene lookup returns CDR1 LGHNA and CDR2 YNFKEQ. J was trimmed by 0 bases and V by 2 bases; bases with no gene match: 7. This CDR3 has 17 residues. The CDR3 DNA is TGTGCCAGCAGCCAAAAACAGGGGGCGAATCTGAACACTGAAGCTTTCTTT. It codes for CASSQKQGANLNTEAFF.

The CDR3 DNA reads TGCGCCAGCAGCCAAGAAGTCACCCTAGGGGATGGCTACACCTTC. The encoded protein is CASSQEVTLGDGYTF. The chain recombines TRBV4-3 with TRBJ1-2; tentative D call: TRBD1 (5 bases). CDR3 length: 15 residues. From germline, CDR1 is LGHNA and CDR2 YSLEER. Between the trimmed V and J ends, which lost 0 bases and 6 bases, there was a span of 14 bases.

The rearrangement joins TRBV18 to TRBJ2-7; unclear D gene. Per the germline V gene, CDR1 is KGHSH and CDR2 is LQKENI. The CDR3 runs 12 residues. V was clipped by 3 bases and J by 5 bases, with 8 bases between them. The DNA for the CDR3 is TGTGCCAGCTCACCTGTACAGAACGAGCAGTACTTC. Protein sequence: CASSPVQNEQYF.

This clone was seen just once. The chain carries TRBV9 and TRBJ1-2, with 7 bases aligning to TRBD1. CDR3 size: 16 residues. Looked up from germline, CDR1 is SGDLS and CDR2 is YYNGEE. Trimming cost V 0 bases and J 8 bases; bases outside gene matches: 13. The CDR3 spells CASSVAAEGARGGYTF. CDR3 DNA sequence: TGTGCCAGCAGCGTAGCCGCTGAGGGGGCAAGGGGAGGCTACACCTTC.

The V gene is TRBV6-5, the J gene TRBJ1-2; 8 nucleotides line up with TRBD1. Germline trimming cut 4 bases from V and 8 bases from J; bases unmatched to any gene: 3. The CDR3 extends over 12 amino acids. The germline V gene has CDR1 MNHEY and CDR2 SVGAGI. CDR3 amino acids: CASSSTGAGYTF. The CDR3 region has the DNA TGTGCCAGCAGTTCGACAGGGGCCGGCTACACCTTC.

The sample holds one count of this clone. The rearrangement uses TRBV19 and TRBJ1-2; D is perhaps TRBD1 (5 bases). The CDR3 has 14 amino acids. Germline V gene data show CDR1 as LNHDA and CDR2 as SQIVND (reference sequence). Trimming removed 8 bases at V and 0 bases at J, with 13 bases between. CDR3 DNA sequence: TGTGCCAGTTCCTTCGGGGGACCTAACTATGGCTACACCTTC. Translating it yields CASSFGGPNYGYTF.

V gene TRBV27 combines with J gene TRBJ1-1; perhaps TRBD1 as D (5 bases). CDR3 size: 13 residues. Germline V lookup: CDR1 MNHEY, CDR2 SMNVEV (reference sequence). Trimming took off 2 bases at V and 7 bases at J, with 11 bases between the two ends. This chain's CDR3 is CASSLAAGGEAFF. For the CDR3, the DNA is TGTGCCAGCAGTTTAGCTGCGGGGGGTGAAGCTTTCTTT.

The chain uses TRBV5-4 and TRBJ2-3, with D tentatively TRBD1 (6 bases). The V gene lost 1 base and the J gene lost 6 bases, with 9 bases spanning the gap. Germline values: CDR1 SGHNT, CDR2 YYREEE (reference sequence). The CDR3 runs to 13 residues. The CDR3 region is CASSLNREDTQYF. CDR3 coding DNA: TGTGCCAGCAGCTTGAACAGGGAGGATACGCAGTATTTT.

The chain joins TRBV7-6 to TRBJ2-5, with 11 positions matching TRBD2. This CDR3 spans 15 amino acids. V shed 3 bases and J 5 bases; nucleotides not matched to a gene: 5. The germline CDR1 and CDR2 sequences are SGHVS and FNYEAQ. This CDR3 is CASSLGSGREETQYF. DNA for the CDR3: TGTGCCAGCAGCTTGGGTAGCGGGAGGGAGGAGACCCAGTACTTC.

This clone was picked up a small number of times. This chain joins TRBV11-3 and TRBJ1-6; no firm D call. The germline V gene has CDR1 SGHNT and CDR2 YENEEA. This CDR3 region has 14 residues. V was clipped by 6 bases and J by 9 bases, with 15 bases between them. The CDR3 loop reads CASSRDRGRSPLHF. In nucleotides, the CDR3 is TGTGCCAGCAGTAGAGATAGAGGGCGTTCACCCCTCCACTTT.

The chain is built from TRBV15 and TRBJ1-1; TRBD1 is a possible D gene (5 bases). Trimming left V 2 bases short and J 1 base short, with 8 bases between. Germline V gene sequence: CDR1 LNHNV, CDR2 YYDKDF (reference sequence). This CDR3 spans 14 amino acids. CDR3 in DNA: TGTGCCACCAGCAGACCCACAGGGAACACTGAAGCTTTCTTT. It encodes CATSRPTGNTEAFF. Variable domain in full (rest from reference TRBV15 and TRBJ1-1): DAMVIQNPRYQVTQFGKPVTLSCSQTLNHNVMYWYQQKSSQAPKLLFHYYDKDFNNEADTPDNFQSRRPNTSFCFLDIRSPGLGDTAMYLCATSRPTGNTEAFFGQGTRLTVV.

The rearrangement uses TRBV15 and TRBJ1-6; no definite D call. CDR3 length: 15 amino acids. Trimming left V 6 bases short and J 6 bases short, with 15 bases between. Germline V CDR1 and CDR2: LNHNV, YYDKDF (reference sequence). The CDR3 loop is CATRSGWAANSPLHF. The CDR3, as DNA: TGTGCCACCAGGTCCGGTTGGGCAGCTAATTCACCCCTCCACTTT.

This clone was seen a single time. This chain connects TRBV4-3 to TRBJ1-5, with D possibly being TRBD1 (6 bases). Germline V gene lookup returns CDR1 LGHNA and CDR2 YSLEER. The CDR3 is 14 amino acids. The V and J ends lost 4 bases and 1 base respectively, with 8 bases between them. CDR3 residues: CASSPTGSNQPQHF. CDR3 nucleotide sequence: TGCGCCAGCAGCCCGACAGGCAGCAATCAGCCCCAGCATTTT.